These 27 T cell receptor beta chains were all obtained from the same sample, sequenced in a study of T cells after yellow fever vaccination. TCRdb recomputed calls from the 5' RACE reads with MiXCR, one row per CDR3 protein. Found here are about 52,000 distinct CDR3 sequences, 6.6% of them singletons; the top ten hold approximately 24%. The material was CD8+ T cells not binding an NS4B(214-222) dextramer, sorted from PBMCs, obtained about 41 days after the first yellow fever vaccination. The receptors shown here come from a man between 18 and 29 years old who received the YFV17D yellow fever vaccine.

This clonotype has a count of ten or more. The chain employs TRBV2 and TRBJ2-7; TRBD1 or TRBD2 may be the D gene (6 bases each). The length of the CDR3 is 13 residues. CDR1 is SNHLY, CDR2 FYNNEI, per germline. Trimming removed 3 bases from V and 5 bases from J, with 11 bases in between. The CDR3 reads CASSEDGGHEQYF. In nucleotides, the CDR3 is TGTGCCAGCAGTGAGGACGGGGGCCACGAGCAGTACTTC.

This clonotype was recorded many times. The CDR3 bases are TGTGCCAGCAGTTTAATAGCGGGTTTCACCTACGAGCAGTACTTC. Its protein is CASSLIAGFTYEQYF. The chain employs TRBV27 and TRBJ2-7; 7 bases map to TRBD2. The CDR3 consists of 15 residues. With V trimmed by 2 bases and J by 2 bases, 6 bases remained unmatched. In germline, CDR1 is MNHEY, CDR2 SMNVEV (reference sequence).

Ten or more counts support this clonotype. The gene calls are TRBV5-1 and TRBJ1-1; D unresolved. Trimming left V 5 bases short and J 0 bases short, with 8 bases between. The germline CDR1 and CDR2 sequences are SGHRS and YFSETQ. The CDR3 is 13 amino acids. CDR3: CASSEGMNTEAFF. As DNA, the CDR3 is TGCGCCAGCAGTGAGGGTATGAACACTGAAGCTTTCTTT.

This clonotype was recorded a few times. The chain recombines TRBV9 with TRBJ2-2, with 8 bases fitting TRBD2. Trimming took 1 base from V and 5 from J; bases not matched to a gene: 10. This CDR3 comprises 17 residues. Per germline, CDR1 SGDLS and CDR2 YYNGEE. The DNA of the CDR3 is TGTGCCAGCAGCGTAAACCCGGGACTAGGGGTTACCGGGGAGCTGTTTTTT. Its protein product is CASSVNPGLGVTGELFF.

This clonotype appeared a few times. This sequence joins TRBV20-1 and TRBJ2-5, with D possibly TRBD2 on 5 matching bases. The CDR3 consists of 15 residues. V lost 2 bases and J 0 bases, leaving 13 bases between the germline ends. The germline V gene encodes CDR1 DFQATT and CDR2 SNEGSKA (reference sequence). The CDR3 is CSARLRAPYQETQYF. CDR3 sequence (DNA): TGCAGTGCTAGATTGCGGGCCCCGTACCAAGAGACCCAGTACTTC.

V and J are TRBV15 and TRBJ2-1, with 9 bases fitting TRBD2. V lost 0 bases to trimming and J lost 7 bases; unmatched junction nucleotides: 4. This CDR3 spans 15 amino acids. Germline V gene data show CDR1 as LNHNV and CDR2 as YYDKDF (reference sequence). The CDR3 nucleotides are TGTGCCACCAGCAGAGAGCGGGGGGGGAGGAATGAGCAGTTCTTC. It encodes CATSRERGGRNEQFF.

The V gene is TRBV6-2 or TRBV6-3, the J gene TRBJ2-7; D unresolved. The CDR3 runs 12 residues. V was clipped by 7 bases and J by 4 bases, with 11 bases between them. The germline CDR1 and CDR2 sequences are MNHEY and SVGEGT. CDR3 in DNA: TGTGCCAGCACCACCGATCGGTACGAGCAGTACTTC. Its translation: CASTTDRYEQYF.

This clonotype was recorded many times. The V gene is TRBV4-1, the J gene TRBJ2-1; 12 nucleotides agree with TRBD1. Germline assignment: CDR1 MGHRA and CDR2 YSYEKL. V dropped 4 bases and J dropped 0; count of bases not matched to a gene: 13. The CDR3 spans 20 residues. In DNA, the CDR3 is TGCGCCAGCAGCCCAGGGGGACAGGGGGCGGTCAGGGCCTCCTACAATGAGCAGTTCTTC. Translation gives CASSPGGQGAVRASYNEQFF.

This clonotype has ten or more counts. V and J are TRBV7-2 and TRBJ1-2; TRBD1 agrees at 8 bases. The germline CDR1 and CDR2 sequences are SGHTA and FQGNSA. The V gene end was trimmed by 7 bases and the J gene end by 3 bases; junction bases not matched to a gene: 7. This CDR3 has 14 amino acids. The CDR3 nucleotides read TGTGCCAGCACCCGGACAGGGATCGACTATGGCTACACCTTC. Protein product: CASTRTGIDYGYTF.

This clonotype was observed many times. The CDR3 nucleotides are TGTGCCAGCAGTACACTAGCGGGGGGACAAGAGACCCAGTACTTC. Protein: CASSTLAGGQETQYF. This chain joins TRBV6-1 and TRBJ2-5, with TRBD2 matching over 12 bases. Germline values: CDR1 MNHNS, CDR2 SASEGT. This CDR3 has 15 amino acids. J was trimmed by 2 bases and V by 5 bases; bases with no gene match: 3.

The chain recombines TRBV4-2 with TRBJ2-2, with a possible D match to TRBD2 (5 bases). Germline CDR1 and CDR2: LGHNA and YNFKEQ. V lost 1 base and J lost 4, with 10 bases in between. CDR3 length equals 15 residues. The CDR3 reads CASSQAELVTGELFF. In nucleotides, the CDR3 is TGTGCCAGCAGCCAAGCCGAACTAGTCACCGGGGAGCTGTTTTTT.

This clonotype came up many times. The chain links TRBV4-3 to TRBJ2-3; 8 bases fit TRBD1. The CDR3 has 15 amino acids. CDR1 is LGHNA and CDR2 is YSLEER in the germline V gene. Trimming took 3 bases from V and 4 from J; bases not matched to a gene: 6. The DNA of the CDR3 is TGCGCCAGCAGCCATAGACAGGGGCAGGCAGATACGCAGTATTTT. It translates to CASSHRQGQADTQYF.

This sequence joins TRBV19 and TRBJ2-3; D is uncertain. The CDR3 totals 11 residues. The V gene lost 9 bases and the J gene lost 0 bases, with 4 bases spanning the gap. CDR1 is LNHDA, CDR2 SQIVND, per germline (reference sequence). The CDR3 spells CARTSTDTQYF. CDR3 bases: TGTGCCAGGACTAGCACAGATACGCAGTATTTT.

This clonotype has a count of ten or more. The chain couples TRBV27 to TRBJ2-7; TRBD1 is a possible D gene (5 bases). Germline V lookup: CDR1 MNHEY, CDR2 SMNVEV (reference sequence). V lost 3 bases and J lost 6, with 9 bases in between. CDR3 size: 12 residues. CDR3 amino acids: CASSFGASEQYF. DNA for the CDR3: TGTGCCAGCAGTTTTGGGGCGTCCGAGCAGTACTTC.

This clonotype has just a few counts. The chain uses TRBV11-2 and TRBJ2-1; tentatively, D is TRBD1 (6 bases). Germline V gene sequence: CDR1 SGHAT, CDR2 FQNNGV. The CDR3 is made up of 18 amino acids. V was trimmed by 5 bases and J by 6 bases, leaving 26 bases between them. This CDR3 is CASSPYAGQPLRGNEQFF. The CDR3 nucleotides read TGTGCCAGCAGCCCCTACGCAGGACAGCCACTCCGGGGCAATGAGCAGTTCTTC.

This clonotype was picked up many times. The DNA of the CDR3 is TGTGCCAGCAGTTCGGACCCTCCTGGGCTGTTTTTT. The encoded protein is CASSSDPPGLFF. V is TRBV12-3 or TRBV12-4 and J is TRBJ2-2, with D uncertain. This CDR3 is built from 12 residues. The germline V and J ends were trimmed by 4 bases and 13 bases, with 13 bases remaining between them.

This chain links TRBV7-2 with TRBJ1-5; D is possibly TRBD1 (6 bases). The germline V and J ends were trimmed by 5 bases and 3 bases, with 11 bases remaining between them. The CDR3 runs to 14 residues. CDR1 is SGHTA and CDR2 is FQGNSA in the germline V gene. CDR3 DNA sequence: TGTGCCAGCAGCCACTCAGGGGCCAATCAGCCCCAGCATTTT. This translates into CASSHSGANQPQHF.

Many counts were recorded for this clonotype. The chain employs TRBV29-1 and TRBJ2-2; TRBD2 matches at 7 bases. CDR1 SQVTM and CDR2 ANQGSEA come from the germline V gene. The CDR3 sequence is 14 residues long. Unmatched junction bases numbered 4, after V lost 3 bases and J lost 3 bases. The CDR3 DNA sequence: TGCAGCGTTGATGCGGGGGAGGACACCGGGGAGCTGTTTTTT. Its translation: CSVDAGEDTGELFF.

This clonotype was counted ten times or more. V and J are TRBV4-2 and TRBJ1-1, with D perhaps TRBD1 (5 bases). The V gene's germline CDR1 is LGHNA and CDR2 YNFKEQ. Trimming cost V 0 bases and J 0 bases, with 11 bases left between them. This CDR3 is built from 16 residues. CDR3 residues: CASSQDEGLMNTEAFF. The CDR3 DNA reads TGTGCCAGCAGCCAAGACGAGGGACTCATGAACACTGAAGCTTTCTTT.

A few counts support this clonotype. The V gene is TRBV19, the J gene TRBJ2-1; perhaps TRBD1 as D (6 bases). Germline V gene data show CDR1 as LNHDA and CDR2 as SQIVND (reference sequence). The CDR3 contains 14 residues. Trimming removed 2 bases from V and 12 bases from J, with 17 bases in between. The CDR3 DNA sequence: TGTGCCAGTAGTATATCCCACAGGGTCGATAGGCAGTTCTTC. This codes for CASSISHRVDRQFF.

This clonotype has more than one count but fewer than ten. J is TRBJ2-7 and V is TRBV5-6, with no clear D. CDR3 length: 14 residues. Germline V gene sequence: CDR1 SGHDT, CDR2 YYEEEE. Between the trimmed V and J ends, which lost 4 bases and 0 bases, there was a span of 11 bases. As DNA, the CDR3 is TGTGCCAGCAGCCCGTCTCCGGGCTCCTACGAGCAGTACGTC. This codes for CASSPSPGSYEQYV.

This clonotype was detected a few times. The rearrangement joins TRBV7-9 to TRBJ1-3; no reliable D call. Germline CDR1 SEHNR, CDR2 FQNEAQ (reference sequence). Trimming took off 1 base at V and 4 bases at J, with 11 bases between the two ends. This CDR3 is built from 15 residues. For the CDR3, the DNA is TGTGCCAGCAGCTTAGTACAGCTCCGAGGAAACACCATATATTTT. Protein: CASSLVQLRGNTIYF.

This clonotype was found many times. This rearrangement joins TRBV5-1 to TRBJ1-1, with D unresolved. The CDR3 spans 14 residues. V lost 5 bases to trimming and J lost 0 bases, with 11 bases between them. Germline CDR1 is SGHRS and CDR2 is YFSETQ. CDR3 amino acids: CASSREGMNTEAFF. DNA of the CDR3: TGCGCCAGCAGTAGAGAGGGAATGAACACTGAAGCTTTCTTT.

V and J are TRBV20-1 and TRBJ2-1; no reliable D call. Trimming left V 2 bases short and J 6 bases short, with 2 bases between. The V gene's germline CDR1 is DFQATT and CDR2 SNEGSKA (reference sequence). The CDR3 totals 10 residues. CDR3 bases: TGCAGTGCTAGACGCAATGAGCAGTTCTTC. This codes for CSARRNEQFF.

Judged by abundance, this clonotype is medium-sized (0.01 to 0.1%). This chain joins TRBV20-1 and TRBJ2-2, with a possible D match to TRBD2 (6 bases). The V and J ends lost 2 bases and 0 bases respectively, with 10 bases between them. CDR1 DFQATT and CDR2 SNEGSKA come from the germline V gene (reference sequence). The CDR3 covers 15 residues. CDR3 sequence: CSARLRGTNTGELFF. The CDR3 region has the DNA TGCAGTGCTAGACTACGGGGGACGAACACCGGGGAGCTGTTTTTT.

The rearrangement joins TRBV20-1 to TRBJ2-1; perhaps D is TRBD1 or TRBD2 (5 bases each). The CDR3 is made up of 12 amino acids. The germline V and J ends were trimmed by 0 bases and 9 bases, with 9 bases remaining between them. Germline V gene sequence: CDR1 DFQATT, CDR2 SNEGSKA (reference sequence). Written as DNA, the CDR3 is TGCAGTGCTAGAGAACTAGGGGCTGAGCAGTTCTTC. Translation gives CSARELGAEQFF.

The chain couples TRBV4-2 to TRBJ2-3, with 9 nucleotides matching TRBD1. The CDR3 is 18 residues long. V dropped 3 bases and J dropped 3; count of bases not matched to a gene: 13. Per the germline V gene, CDR1 is LGHNA and CDR2 is YNFKEQ. CDR3 sequence reads: CASSQDLRRDRETDTQYF. CDR3 sequence (DNA): TGTGCCAGCAGCCAGGACCTCCGCCGGGACAGGGAGACAGATACGCAGTATTTT.